A selection of T cell receptor beta chains follows, all from one sample in a study of CD8+ T cells in alopecia areata. The method was immunoSEQ multiplex PCR; TCRdb's version includes in-frame clones alone and lacks a portion of them. The table has 150,000 to 200,000 clones, less than 70% seen once. Source: CD4+ T cells sorted from blood, taken around week 50, from a patient treated with tofacitinib. These TCRs come from a human donor with alopecia areata. The CDR3 runs from the conserved cysteine through the conserved F or W. D genes are given only for firm matches. Size is stated for part of the rows, as once, few or many counts, or as a class when the clone is expanded.

v_gene: TRBV9
d_gene: TRBD1
abundance: -
j_gene: TRBJ2-7
CDR3nt: TGTGCCAGCAGCGCGGAACAGGGGGCCCAGCAGTACTTC
CDR3aa: CASSAEQGAQQYF

v_gene: TRBV5-1
d_gene: -
abundance: -
j_gene: TRBJ1-2
CDR3nt: TGCGCCAGCAGCTTGGACGGTGGGTTTGGCTACACCTTC
CDR3aa: CASSLDGGFGYTF

v_gene: TRBV10-2
d_gene: -
abundance: -
j_gene: TRBJ2-3
CDR3nt: TGCGCCAGCAGTCTGTCAGATACGCAGTATTTT
CDR3aa: CASSLSDTQYF

v_gene: TRBV30
d_gene: -
abundance: -
j_gene: TRBJ1-2
CDR3nt: TGTGCCTGGAGCGATACGAGCTATGGCTACACCTTC
CDR3aa: CAWSDTSYGYTF

v_gene: TRBV18
d_gene: -
abundance: few
j_gene: TRBJ1-5
CDR3nt: TGTGCCAGCTCAGGGGTGGATAATCAGCCCCAGCATTTT
CDR3aa: CASSGVDNQPQHF

v_gene: TRBV29-1
d_gene: TRBD1
abundance: once
j_gene: TRBJ2-7
CDR3nt: TGCAGCGTTGGACAGGGGGAGATCTACGAGCAGTACTTC
CDR3aa: CSVGQGEIYEQYF

v_gene: TRBV6-5
d_gene: -
abundance: -
j_gene: TRBJ2-7
CDR3nt: TGTGCCAGCAGACGCGACATAAGCTCCTACGAGCAGTACTTC
CDR3aa: CASRRDISSYEQYF

v_gene: TRBV27
d_gene: -
abundance: -
j_gene: TRBJ2-7
CDR3nt: TGTGCCAGCAGTTTCTCGGGGGACGAGCAGTACTTC
CDR3aa: CASSFSGDEQYF

v_gene: TRBV15
d_gene: -
abundance: -
j_gene: TRBJ1-2
CDR3nt: TGTGCCACCAGCAGAGTTGTTAGGGGTCCTTATGAAGGCTACACCTTC
CDR3aa: CATSRVVRGPYEGYTF

v_gene: TRBV9
d_gene: TRBD1
abundance: -
j_gene: TRBJ1-6
CDR3nt: TGTGCCAGCAGCGTAGAGGGACAGTATAATTCACCCCTCCACTTT
CDR3aa: CASSVEGQYNSPLHF

v_gene: TRBV30
d_gene: -
abundance: -
j_gene: TRBJ2-4
CDR3nt: TGTGCCTGGTCTCGAGATGTAGGGACAAACATTCAGTACTTC
CDR3aa: CAWSRDVGTNIQYF

v_gene: TRBV11-3
d_gene: -
abundance: -
j_gene: TRBJ2-1
CDR3nt: TGTGCCAGCAGCTTAGATCTGACCTACAATGAGCAGTTCTTC
CDR3aa: CASSLDLTYNEQFF

v_gene: TRBV25-1
d_gene: TRBD1
abundance: -
j_gene: TRBJ1-4
CDR3nt: TGTGCCAGCAGTCCACATCCCGGGACAGGGGATGAAAAACTGTTTTTT
CDR3aa: CASSPHPGTGDEKLFF

v_gene: TRBV7-2
d_gene: TRBD2
abundance: few
j_gene: TRBJ2-1
CDR3nt: TGTGCCAGCAGCTCCTCTAGCGGGGGGCGCTACAATGAGCAGTTCTTC
CDR3aa: CASSSSSGGRYNEQFF

v_gene: TRBV25-1
d_gene: -
abundance: -
j_gene: TRBJ2-5
CDR3nt: TGTGCCAGCAGTGAGGAGACCCAGTACTTC
CDR3aa: CASSEETQYF

v_gene: TRBV29-1
d_gene: TRBD2
abundance: once
j_gene: TRBJ2-1
CDR3nt: TGCAGCGTTGAAGGGCGGGGGTACAATGAGCAGTTCTTC
CDR3aa: CSVEGRGYNEQFF